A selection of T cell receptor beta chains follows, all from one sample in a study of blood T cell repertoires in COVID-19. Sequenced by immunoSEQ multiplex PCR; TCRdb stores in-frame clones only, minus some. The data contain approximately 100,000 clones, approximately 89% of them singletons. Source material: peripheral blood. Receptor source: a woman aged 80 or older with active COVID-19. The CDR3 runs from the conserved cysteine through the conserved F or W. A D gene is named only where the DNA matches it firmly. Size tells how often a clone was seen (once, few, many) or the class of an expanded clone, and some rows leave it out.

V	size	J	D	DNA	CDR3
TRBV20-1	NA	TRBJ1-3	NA	TGCAGTGCTAGTTCACCGGCGGGGTTTAGCGGTGGAAACACCATATATTTT	CSASSPAGFSGGNTIYF
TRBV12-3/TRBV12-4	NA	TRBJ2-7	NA	TGTGCCAGCAGTACCCAGAGCGGCGAGCAGTACTTC	CASSTQSGEQYF
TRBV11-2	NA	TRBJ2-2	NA	TGTGCCAGCAGCCTTCCTAGGGGTCGTGCCGGGGAGCTGTTTTTT	CASSLPRGRAGELFF
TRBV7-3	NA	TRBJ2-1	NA	TGTGCCAGCAGCCCCGCCCTAGAGAGGGCCACCTACAATGAGCAGTTCTTC	CASSPALERATYNEQFF
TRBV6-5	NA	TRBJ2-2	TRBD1	TGTGCCAGCAGTTACGACAGGGGGCTGAACACCGGGGAGCTGTTTTTT	CASSYDRGLNTGELFF
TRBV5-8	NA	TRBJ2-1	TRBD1	TGTGCCAGCAGCTCCCGGGACAGGGCTTTTTCTTACAATGAGCAGTTCTTC	CASSSRDRAFSYNEQFF
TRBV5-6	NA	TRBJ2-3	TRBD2	TGTGCCAGCAGCCCCGCCCCGGGCCGGGAGGGGAACACAGATACGCAGTATTTT	CASSPAPGREGNTDTQYF
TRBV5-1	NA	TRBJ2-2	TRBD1	TGCGCCAGCCGAGACAGGGTGAACACCGGGGAGCTGTTTTTT	CASRDRVNTGELFF
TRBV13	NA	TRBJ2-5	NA	TGTGCCAGCAGCTTATGGGGGCGGGAGACCCAGTACTTC	CASSLWGRETQYF
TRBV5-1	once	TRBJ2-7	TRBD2	TGCGCCAGCAGACCCCAGGTGGCTAGCGGGAGGGCCTACGAGCAGTACTTC	CASRPQVASGRAYEQYF
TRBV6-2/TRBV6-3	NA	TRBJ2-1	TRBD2	TGTGCCAGCAGCCGACTAGCGGGAGTTGGTCCCCATGAGCAGTTCTTC	CASSRLAGVGPHEQFF
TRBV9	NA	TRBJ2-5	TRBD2	TGTGCCAGCAGCTCCCTGGGGGGGATCCTCCAAGAGACCCAGTACTTC	CASSSLGGILQETQYF
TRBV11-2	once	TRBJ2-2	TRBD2	TGTGCCAGCAGCTTAGACATAGCGGGAGGATATACCGGGGAGCTGTTTTTT	CASSLDIAGGYTGELFF
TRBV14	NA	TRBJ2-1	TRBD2	TGTGCCAGCAGCCCTTGGGCGGGAGGGCCGGACAATGAGCAGTTCTTC	CASSPWAGGPDNEQFF
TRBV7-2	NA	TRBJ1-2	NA	TGTGCCAGCAGCTCGCAACCGCACGGGGATGGCTACACCTTC	CASSSQPHGDGYTF
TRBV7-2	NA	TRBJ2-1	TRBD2	TGTGCCAGCAGCTTAGATACAGCGGGAGTGGTACGCAATGAGCAGTTCTTC	CASSLDTAGVVRNEQFF
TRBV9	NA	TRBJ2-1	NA	TGTGCCAGCAGCATCGGTCCACAGTCCTACAATGAGCAGTTCTTC	CASSIGPQSYNEQFF
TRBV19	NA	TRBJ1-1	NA	TGTGCCAGTACCGGGAACACTGAAGCTTTCTTT	CASTGNTEAFF
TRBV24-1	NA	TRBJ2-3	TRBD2	TGTGCCACCAGTTCAAAAACTAGCGGGAGGGCAGATACGCAGTATTTT	CATSSKTSGRADTQYF
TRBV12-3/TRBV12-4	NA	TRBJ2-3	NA	TGTGCCAGCAGTTCAAGTAGGGGCGCGCAGTATTTT	CASSSSRGAQYF
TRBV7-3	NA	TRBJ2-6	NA	TGTGCCAGCAGCTTAGGAGAGGTTGGGGCCAACGTCCTGACTTTC	CASSLGEVGANVLTF
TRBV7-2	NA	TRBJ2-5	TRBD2	TGTGCCAGCAGCTTAAGGCTAGCGGGAGGGGGCTTTACGGGAGAGACCCAGTACTTC	CASSLRLAGGGFTGETQYF
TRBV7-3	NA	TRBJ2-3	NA	TGTGCCAGCAGCCTATCAGGGCAGAGCACAGATACGCAGTATTTT	CASSLSGQSTDTQYF
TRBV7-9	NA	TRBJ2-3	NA	TGTGCCAGCAGCGAAGGGGCTAGCGGCACAGATACGCAGTATTTT	CASSEGASGTDTQYF
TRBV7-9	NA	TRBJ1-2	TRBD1	TGTGCCAGCAGCAATACAGGGACAGGCCAAGCCTATGGCTACACCTTC	CASSNTGTGQAYGYTF
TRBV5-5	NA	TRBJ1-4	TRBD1	TGTGCCAGCAGCTCTCCGGACAGGCAAGATGAAAAACTGTTTTTT	CASSSPDRQDEKLFF
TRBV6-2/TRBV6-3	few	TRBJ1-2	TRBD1	TGTGCCAGCAGTTACTCCCGCACAGGGGGCGGCTATGGCTACACCTTC	CASSYSRTGGGYGYTF
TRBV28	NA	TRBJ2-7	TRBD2	TGTGCCAGCAACACGGGCCCCGGGACTAGCGGCTACGAGCAGTACTTC	CASNTGPGTSGYEQYF
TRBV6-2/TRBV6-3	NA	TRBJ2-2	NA	TGTGCCAGCAGTTACGTACAGTACACCGGGGAGCTGTTTTTT	CASSYVQYTGELFF
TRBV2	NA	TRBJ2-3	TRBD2	TGTGCCAGCAGTGCGCGACTAGCGGCTAGCACAGATACGCAGTATTTT	CASSARLAASTDTQYF
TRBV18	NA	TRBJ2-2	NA	TGTGCCAGCTCCCAGGCGCTGGCAGGGAGGACCCTGTTTTTT	CASSQALAGRTLFF
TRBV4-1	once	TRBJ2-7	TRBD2	TGCGCCAGCAGCCCTCCGGGACTAGCAGCTTACGAGCAGTACTTC	CASSPPGLAAYEQYF
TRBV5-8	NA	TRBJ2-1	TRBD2	TGTGCCAGCAGCGACCCTGGAGGGACTAGCGGCAATGAGCAGTTCTTC	CASSDPGGTSGNEQFF
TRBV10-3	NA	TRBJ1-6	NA	TGTGCCATCAGTGTGGCAGGGGATGGGAATTCACCCCTCCACTTT	CAISVAGDGNSPLHF
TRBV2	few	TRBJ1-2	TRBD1	TGTGCCAGCAGTGGCGGACAGGCCCTCTATGGCTACACCTTC	CASSGGQALYGYTF
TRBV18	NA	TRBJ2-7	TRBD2	TGTGCCAGCTCACCCTGGACTAGCGGGGACTACGAGCAGTACTTC	CASSPWTSGDYEQYF
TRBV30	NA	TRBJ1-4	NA	TGTGCCTGGAGTGTATACAGTCAAAAACTGTTTTTT	CAWSVYSQKLFF
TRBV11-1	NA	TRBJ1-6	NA	TGTGCCAGCAGCCTACGACAGACTTTTGATTCACCCCTCCACTTT	CASSLRQTFDSPLHF
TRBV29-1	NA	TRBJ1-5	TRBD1	TGCAGCGTTGGCAGGGACAGGGGAAGCAATCAGCCCCAGCATTTT	CSVGRDRGSNQPQHF
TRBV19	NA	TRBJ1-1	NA	TGTGCCAGTAGTATAAGGGGCAGGGGATTGAACACTGAAGCTTTCTTT	CASSIRGRGLNTEAFF
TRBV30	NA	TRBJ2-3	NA	TGTGCCTGGAGTCAGCGTGCGGCAGATACGCAGTATTTT	CAWSQRAADTQYF
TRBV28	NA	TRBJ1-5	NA	TGTGCCAGCAGTTCAAACAGGGATCAGCCCCAGCATTTT	CASSSNRDQPQHF
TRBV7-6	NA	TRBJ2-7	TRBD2	TGTGCCAGCAGCCTGGGGGGCAGTAGCGGGACAACCTACGAGCAGTACTTC	CASSLGGSSGTTYEQYF
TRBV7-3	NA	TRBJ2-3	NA	TGTGCCAGCAGCACCCTACAGAGCACAGATACGCAGTATTTT	CASSTLQSTDTQYF
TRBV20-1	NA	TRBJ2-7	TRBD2	TGCAGTGCTAGTGGGGGACTAGCGGGAGGGAGCTCCTACGAGCAGTACTTC	CSASGGLAGGSSYEQYF